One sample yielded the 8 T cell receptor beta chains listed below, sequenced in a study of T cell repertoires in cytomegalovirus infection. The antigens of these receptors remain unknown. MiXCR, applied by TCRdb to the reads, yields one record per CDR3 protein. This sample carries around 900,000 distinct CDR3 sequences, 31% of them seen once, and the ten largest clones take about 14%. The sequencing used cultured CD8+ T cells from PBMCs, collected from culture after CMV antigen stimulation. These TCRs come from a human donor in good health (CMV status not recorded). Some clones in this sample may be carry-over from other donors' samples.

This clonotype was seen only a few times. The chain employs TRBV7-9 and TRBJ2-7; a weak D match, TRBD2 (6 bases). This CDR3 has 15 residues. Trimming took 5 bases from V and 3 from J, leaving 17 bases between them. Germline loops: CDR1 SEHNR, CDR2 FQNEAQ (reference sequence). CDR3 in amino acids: CASSGEDSENYEQYF. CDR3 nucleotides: TGTGCCAGCAGCGGGGAGGATTCGGAAAACTACGAGCAGTACTTC.

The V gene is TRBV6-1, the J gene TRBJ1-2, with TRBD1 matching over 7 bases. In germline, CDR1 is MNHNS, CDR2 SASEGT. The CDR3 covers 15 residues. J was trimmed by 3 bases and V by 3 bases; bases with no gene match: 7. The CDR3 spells CASSDTGTDHYGYTF. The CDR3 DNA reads TGTGCCAGCAGTGACACCGGGACAGATCACTATGGCTACACCTTC.

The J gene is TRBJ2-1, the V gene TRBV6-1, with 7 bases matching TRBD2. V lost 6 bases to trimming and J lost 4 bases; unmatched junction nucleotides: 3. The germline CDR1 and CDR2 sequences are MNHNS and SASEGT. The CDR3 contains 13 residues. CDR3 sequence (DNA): TGTGCCAGCAGAAGCGGGGTGTACAATGAGCAGTTCTTC. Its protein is CASRSGVYNEQFF.

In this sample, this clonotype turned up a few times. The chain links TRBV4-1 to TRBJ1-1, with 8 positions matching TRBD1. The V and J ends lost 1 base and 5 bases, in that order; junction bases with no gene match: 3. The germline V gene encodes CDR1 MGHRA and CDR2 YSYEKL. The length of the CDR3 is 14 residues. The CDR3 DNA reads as TGCGCCAGCAGCCAAGCGACAGGGGTTACTGAAGCTTTCTTT. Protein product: CASSQATGVTEAFF.

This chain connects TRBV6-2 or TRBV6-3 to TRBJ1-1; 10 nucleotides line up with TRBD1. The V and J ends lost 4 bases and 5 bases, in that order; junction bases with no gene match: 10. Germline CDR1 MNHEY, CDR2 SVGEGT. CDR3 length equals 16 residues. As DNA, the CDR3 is TGTGCCAGCAGTTTCGGGACAGGGGCTAAGGGGACTGAAGCTTTCTTT. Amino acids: CASSFGTGAKGTEAFF.

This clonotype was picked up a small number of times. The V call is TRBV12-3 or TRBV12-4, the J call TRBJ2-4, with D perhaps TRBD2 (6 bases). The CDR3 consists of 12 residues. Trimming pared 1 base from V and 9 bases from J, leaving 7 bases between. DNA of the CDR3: TGTGCCAGCAGTTTAGACGGGGGCATTCAGTACTTC. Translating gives CASSLDGGIQYF.

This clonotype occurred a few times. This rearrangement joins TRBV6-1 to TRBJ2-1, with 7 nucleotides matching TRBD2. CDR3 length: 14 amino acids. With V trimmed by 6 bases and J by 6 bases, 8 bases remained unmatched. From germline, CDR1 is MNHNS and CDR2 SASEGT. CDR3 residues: CASSQWASGNEQFF. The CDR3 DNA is TGTGCCAGCAGCCAATGGGCTAGCGGCAATGAGCAGTTCTTC.

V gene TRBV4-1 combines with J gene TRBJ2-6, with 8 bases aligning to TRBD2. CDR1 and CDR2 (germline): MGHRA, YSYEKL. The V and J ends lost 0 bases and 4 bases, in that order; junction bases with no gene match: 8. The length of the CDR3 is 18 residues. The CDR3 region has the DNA TGCGCCAGCAGCCAAGATTGGGGCGGGGGGCCCGGGGCCAACGTCCTGACTTTC. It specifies CASSQDWGGGPGANVLTF.